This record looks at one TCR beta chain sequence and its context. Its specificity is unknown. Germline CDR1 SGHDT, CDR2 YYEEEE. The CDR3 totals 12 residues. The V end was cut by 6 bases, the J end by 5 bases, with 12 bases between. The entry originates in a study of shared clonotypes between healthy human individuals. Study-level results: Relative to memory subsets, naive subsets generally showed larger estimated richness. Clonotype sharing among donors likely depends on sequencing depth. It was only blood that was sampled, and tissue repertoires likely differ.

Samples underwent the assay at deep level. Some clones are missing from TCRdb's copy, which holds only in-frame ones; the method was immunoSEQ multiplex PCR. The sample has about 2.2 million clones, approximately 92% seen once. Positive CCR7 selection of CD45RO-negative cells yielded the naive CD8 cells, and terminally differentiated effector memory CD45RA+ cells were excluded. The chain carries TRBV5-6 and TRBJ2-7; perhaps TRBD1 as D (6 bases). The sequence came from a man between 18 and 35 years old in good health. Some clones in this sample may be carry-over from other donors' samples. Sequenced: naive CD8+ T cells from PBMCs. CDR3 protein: CASKKQGHEQYF. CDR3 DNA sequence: TGTGCCAGCAAGAAACAGGGCCACGAGCAGTACTTC.